This T cell receptor beta chain was sequenced for a study of response to subunit inactivated influenza vaccine (dated by TCRdb to 2016 to 2018). In the study overall: Deep quantitative profiling of the T cell receptor repertoire was used in the study to follow responses to a trivalent subunit inactivated influenza vaccine. Overall study outcomes, separate from this receptor: According to the authors, only a limited number of new T cells may be recruited by each seasonal influenza vaccination.

Library construction relied on RT-PCR. Instrument used: Illumina HiSeq 2500. TCRdb reran the public reads through fastp at Q25 and MiXCR, keeping productive beta chains. CDR3 protein duplicates are merged, each entry listing the most common genes and DNA. For this sample the table gives over 650,000 distinct CDR3 sequences, of which about 18% were detected only once. In total, the top ten clones hold about a tenth of the sample. As regards this clonotype: Which antigen it targets is not known. The input lacks base qualities; no much larger clone sits a single base away.

V was cut back by 0 bases and J by 0 bases, leaving a gap of 14 bases between them. The CDR3 spans 16 residues, from the cysteine through the phenylalanine. Only CDR3 DNA is held: 48 bases, read in frame from base 1. CDR1 and CDR2 are read off the germline V gene (reference sequence) as DFQATT and SNEGSKA. The chain joins TRBV20-1 to TRBJ1-1; no D gene can be assigned with confidence. This TCR derives from a man aged 50 or older who received an inactivated influenza vaccine. Donor details come from another sample of the same person, matched by shared clones. The input for sequencing was PBMCs from blood, taken 4 to 6 days after vaccination. The nucleotide sequence reads TGCAGTGCTAGAGATAGCGGCGGCCCAATGAACACTGAAGCTTTCTTT. Its translation reads: CSARDSGGPMNTEAFF.